Listed below are T cell receptor beta chains from one sample, sequenced in a study of blood T cell repertoires in COVID-19. Here immunoSEQ multiplex PCR was the method, and the copy in TCRdb shows in-frame clones only, minus some. The sample includes about 310,000 clones, about 85% of them seen just once. Source material: PBMCs or T cells enriched from blood (not recorded which). These receptors were collected from a woman in her thirties who had been exposed to COVID-19. CDR3s include the opening cysteine and the closing phenylalanine or tryptophan. The D gene is left open where the match is weak. Expanded clones are given a class, and other clones once, few, many or no size at all.

D,size,J,V,DNA,CDR3
-,-,TRBJ2-7,TRBV7-8,TGTGCCAGCAGCTTAGGGGGGGGCAGGGCCTACGAGCAGTACTTC,CASSLGGGRAYEQYF
-,-,TRBJ1-3,TRBV13,TGTGCCAGCAGCATCAACAGGTGGTTAGCGGACACCATATATTTT,CASSINRWLADTIYF
-,once,TRBJ1-1,TRBV6-5,TGTGCCAGCAGACTACAGGGACGGAACACTGAAGCTTTCTTT,CASRLQGRNTEAFF
TRBD1,-,TRBJ1-2,TRBV28,TGTGCCAGCAGTTTGGTTGGACAGGGAACGGGTTATGGCTACACCTTC,CASSLVGQGTGYGYTF
-,-,TRBJ2-5,TRBV12-3/TRBV12-4,TGTGCCAGCAGCACTAGTCGAGAGACCCAGTACTTC,CASSTSRETQYF
-,-,TRBJ1-2,TRBV2,TGTGCCAGCAGTTTCGTCCCCTATGGCTACACCTTC,CASSFVPYGYTF
TRBD1,-,TRBJ2-7,TRBV6-1,TGTGCCAGCAGTGAAGTTGTCGACAGGGGCTTCTCCTACGAGCAGTACTTC,CASSEVVDRGFSYEQYF
-,-,TRBJ2-2,TRBV9,TGTGCCAGCAGCGTCGATCGGGACTACACCGGGGAGCTGTTTTTT,CASSVDRDYTGELFF
TRBD2,-,TRBJ2-5,TRBV25-1,TGTGCCAGCAGTGAATCGGGGGGGCCCGAGACCCAGTACTTC,CASSESGGPETQYF
TRBD1,-,TRBJ1-1,TRBV28,TGTGCCAGCGGATGGGACAGGGGAAATACTGAAGCTTTCTTT,CASGWDRGNTEAFF
-,-,TRBJ2-1,TRBV28,TGTGCCAGCAGTCTATCGGTTAGCGGATACAATGAGCAGTTCTTC,CASSLSVSGYNEQFF
TRBD1,-,TRBJ2-7,TRBV30,TGTGCCTGGAGTGTGGGGACAGGGGCCTACGAGCAGTACTTC,CAWSVGTGAYEQYF
-,-,TRBJ2-3,TRBV15,TGTGCCACCAGCCGACAAGAAAGCACAGATACGCAGTATTTT,CATSRQESTDTQYF
-,few,TRBJ2-3,TRBV5-4,TGTGCCAGCAGCTTGAGACAAGGGAGAACAGATACGCAGTATTTT,CASSLRQGRTDTQYF
-,-,TRBJ1-1,TRBV2,TGTGCCAGTATCGCTCTCCTTGGTACAGGGCCTGAAGCTTTCTTT,CASIALLGTGPEAFF
-,-,TRBJ1-3,TRBV13,TGTGCCAGCAGCTCGAACCAGGGATTTGGAAACACCATATATTTT,CASSSNQGFGNTIYF
-,-,TRBJ2-2,TRBV29-1,TGCAGCGTCACGGACTCGAACACCGGGGAGCTGTTTTTT,CSVTDSNTGELFF
TRBD1,-,TRBJ1-5,TRBV28,TGTGCCAGCAGTCTACAAGGGACAGGGGGTGGCCAGCCCCAGCATTTT,CASSLQGTGGGQPQHF
-,-,TRBJ2-7,TRBV20-1,TGCAGTGCTAGTAGCAGGATCTACGAGCAGTACTTC,CSASSRIYEQYF
TRBD2,-,TRBJ2-1,TRBV9,TGTGCCAGCAGCGAGGGGACTACAGATAATGAGCAGTTCTTC,CASSEGTTDNEQFF
TRBD1,-,TRBJ2-2,TRBV10-3,TGTGCCATCCTACAGGGGGGTGACACCGGGGAGCTGTTTTTT,CAILQGGDTGELFF
-,-,TRBJ1-6,TRBV6-6,TGTGCCAGCACGTGGCAGTCAAATTCACCCCTCCACTTT,CASTWQSNSPLHF
TRBD1,-,TRBJ1-1,TRBV10-1,TGCGCCACCTCAACAGGGGGTAGCACTGAAGCTTTCTTT,CATSTGGSTEAFF
TRBD2,-,TRBJ2-1,TRBV14,TGTGCCAGCAGCGACGGACTAGCCTCCTACAATGAGCAGTTCTTC,CASSDGLASYNEQFF
TRBD1,few,TRBJ1-5,TRBV27,TGTGCCAGCAGTCCCCAGGGGGTGAGACAGCCCCAGCATTTT,CASSPQGVRQPQHF
TRBD1,-,TRBJ1-1,TRBV10-1,TGCGCCAGCAGCGGGACAGGATACACTGAAGCTTTCTTT,CASSGTGYTEAFF
-,-,TRBJ2-5,TRBV3-1/TRBV3-2,TGTGCCAGCAGCCAAGGACTGAAAGAGACCCAGTACTTC,CASSQGLKETQYF
TRBD2,-,TRBJ2-2,TRBV20-1,TGCAGTGCTAGTTCAGCGGGAGCGTATACCGGGGAGCTGTTTTTT,CSASSAGAYTGELFF
-,few,TRBJ1-2,TRBV12-3/TRBV12-4,TGTGCCAGCAGCCAGGGTTATGGCTACACCTTC,CASSQGYGYTF
-,-,TRBJ2-7,TRBV6-1,TGTGCCAGCAGTGAAGTTGCGGGGCTGGGCGAGCAGTACTTC,CASSEVAGLGEQYF
TRBD2,-,TRBJ2-7,TRBV5-4,TGTGCCAGCAGCTTGGCGGCTAGCGGATACTACGAGCAGTACTTC,CASSLAASGYYEQYF